Sequencing of this T cell receptor (beta chain) was carried out in a study of blood T cell repertoires in COVID-19. Overall study context: COVID-19 samples from acute and convalescent phases originated in the United States, Italy and Spain. PBMCs, B-cell-depleted T cells, or T cells provided the cDNA or gDNA that made up the material.

Under the authors' procedure: Estimates of nucleated cell counts were drawn from the amplification of reference gene primers. Produced via immunoSEQ multiplex PCR; TCRdb's table is partial and in-frame only. D and trimming come from the DNA, and the V and J calls and clone size come from that table. The table shows about 55,000 clones, with approximately 85% occurring only once. The specimen was peripheral blood. The receptor was derived from a human donor in a cohort sampled during active COVID-19.

CDR3 protein: CASSLGAGETQYF. CDR3 bases: TGTGCCAGCAGCTTGGGGGCTGGGGAGACCCAGTACTTC. The chain links TRBV5-4 to TRBJ2-5; D remains ambiguous. Germline V CDR1 and CDR2: SGHNT, YYREEE (reference sequence). The CDR3 has 13 residues. Trimming removed 0 bases from V and 5 bases from J, with 8 bases in between.